A selection of T cell receptor beta chains follows, all from one sample in a study of cytomegalovirus exposure and HLA in healthy donors. Data came from immunoSEQ multiplex PCR; TCRdb stores just in-frame clones and leaves some out. The sample lists tens of thousands of clones, nearly 95% seen once, with approximately 2% in the top ten. The sample consisted of PBMCs. The receptors derive from a woman between 18 and 30 years old in good health and CMV-seronegative. Both conserved end residues are part of each CDR3. Fields, in order: CDR3 length, clone size, D gene, V gene, J gene, CDR3 protein, CDR3 DNA. The D gene is left open where the match is weak. Clone size, where shown, is once, few, many, or a class for clones that have expanded.

CDR3 length: 13; clone size: -; D gene: TRBD2; V gene: TRBV7-2; J gene: TRBJ2-1; CDR3 protein: CASSLSSGNEQFF; CDR3 DNA: TGTGCCAGCAGCTTAAGTAGCGGGAATGAGCAGTTCTTC
CDR3 length: 13; clone size: -; D gene: TRBD2; V gene: TRBV19; J gene: TRBJ2-1; CDR3 protein: CASSIWGGNEQFF; CDR3 DNA: TGTGCCAGTAGTATATGGGGGGGCAATGAGCAGTTCTTC
CDR3 length: 15; clone size: -; D gene: TRBD1; V gene: TRBV6-6; J gene: TRBJ2-1; CDR3 protein: CASSSQGEVYNEQFF; CDR3 DNA: TGTGCCAGCAGTTCACAGGGGGAGGTTTATAATGAGCAGTTCTTC
CDR3 length: 13; clone size: -; D gene: -; V gene: TRBV5-1; J gene: TRBJ1-1; CDR3 protein: CASGDSLRTEAFF; CDR3 DNA: TGCGCCAGCGGCGACAGCTTGAGAACTGAAGCTTTCTTT
CDR3 length: 15; clone size: -; D gene: -; V gene: TRBV15; J gene: TRBJ1-2; CDR3 protein: CATSRDSRQSYGYTF; CDR3 DNA: TGTGCCACCAGCAGAGATTCTAGGCAGTCCTATGGCTACACCTTC
CDR3 length: 13; clone size: -; D gene: TRBD1; V gene: TRBV7-2; J gene: TRBJ2-1; CDR3 protein: CASSLGQGTRQFF; CDR3 DNA: TGTGCCAGCAGCCTGGGACAGGGGACGAGGCAGTTCTTC
CDR3 length: 15; clone size: -; D gene: TRBD1; V gene: TRBV28; J gene: TRBJ2-3; CDR3 protein: CASKDRQGHTDTQYF; CDR3 DNA: TGTGCCAGCAAGGATCGACAGGGTCACACAGATACGCAGTATTTT
CDR3 length: 14; clone size: -; D gene: -; V gene: TRBV4-1; J gene: TRBJ2-7; CDR3 protein: CASSQVSGSYEQYF; CDR3 DNA: TGCGCCAGCAGCCAAGTTTCAGGCTCCTACGAGCAGTACTTC
CDR3 length: 15; clone size: -; D gene: TRBD1; V gene: TRBV11-3; J gene: TRBJ1-4; CDR3 protein: CASSLGGDRDEKLFF; CDR3 DNA: TGTGCCAGCAGCTTAGGGGGGGACAGGGATGAAAAACTGTTTTTT
CDR3 length: 13; clone size: -; D gene: -; V gene: TRBV6-6; J gene: TRBJ1-2; CDR3 protein: CASSTTGNYGYTF; CDR3 DNA: TGTGCCAGCAGTACAACAGGGAACTATGGCTACACCTTC
CDR3 length: 14; clone size: -; D gene: -; V gene: TRBV6-1; J gene: TRBJ1-5; CDR3 protein: CASSSLGPSQPQHF; CDR3 DNA: TGTGCCAGCAGCTCGCTTGGCCCCAGTCAGCCCCAGCATTTT
CDR3 length: 15; clone size: -; D gene: TRBD1; V gene: TRBV7-9; J gene: TRBJ2-5; CDR3 protein: CASSLVTGERETQYF; CDR3 DNA: TGTGCCAGCAGCTTAGTGACAGGGGAGCGAGAGACCCAGTACTTC
CDR3 length: 15; clone size: few; D gene: -; V gene: TRBV28; J gene: TRBJ1-1; CDR3 protein: CASSSLRGRNTEAFF; CDR3 DNA: TGTGCCAGCAGTTCGCTCAGAGGAAGGAACACTGAAGCTTTCTTT
CDR3 length: 16; clone size: -; D gene: -; V gene: TRBV4-1; J gene: TRBJ2-7; CDR3 protein: CASSQERGGSSYEQYF; CDR3 DNA: TGCGCCAGCAGCCAAGAAAGAGGGGGAAGCTCCTACGAGCAGTACTTC
CDR3 length: 13; clone size: -; D gene: TRBD2; V gene: TRBV6-1; J gene: TRBJ2-1; CDR3 protein: CASTAGAYNEQFF; CDR3 DNA: TGTGCCAGCACAGCGGGAGCCTACAATGAGCAGTTCTTC
CDR3 length: 15; clone size: -; D gene: TRBD1; V gene: TRBV28; J gene: TRBJ2-6; CDR3 protein: CASKGQGAGANVLTF; CDR3 DNA: TGTGCCAGCAAAGGACAGGGGGCTGGGGCCAACGTCCTGACTTTC
CDR3 length: 14; clone size: -; D gene: -; V gene: TRBV27; J gene: TRBJ1-6; CDR3 protein: CASSLAGHNSPLHF; CDR3 DNA: TGTGCCAGCAGTTTGGCGGGGCATAATTCACCCCTCCACTTT
CDR3 length: 14; clone size: -; D gene: TRBD2; V gene: TRBV10-2; J gene: TRBJ2-5; CDR3 protein: CASSQLAGQETQYF; CDR3 DNA: TGCGCCAGCAGCCAACTAGCGGGGCAAGAGACCCAGTACTTC
CDR3 length: 15; clone size: once; D gene: -; V gene: TRBV4-3; J gene: TRBJ1-4; CDR3 protein: CASSQSHLSQEKLFF; CDR3 DNA: TGCGCCAGCAGCCAAAGTCACCTCTCTCAGGAAAAACTGTTTTTT
CDR3 length: 13; clone size: -; D gene: TRBD1; V gene: TRBV9; J gene: TRBJ1-2; CDR3 protein: CASSATGGDGYTF; CDR3 DNA: TGTGCCAGCAGCGCTACAGGGGGCGATGGCTACACCTTC
CDR3 length: 17; clone size: -; D gene: TRBD1; V gene: TRBV30; J gene: TRBJ1-4; CDR3 protein: CAYSDRDNPSNGGKLFF; CDR3 DNA: TGTGCCTACTCGGACAGGGATAATCCAAGCAATGGCGGAAAACTGTTTTTT
CDR3 length: 16; clone size: -; D gene: -; V gene: TRBV7-9; J gene: TRBJ1-1; CDR3 protein: CASSVSPPAGNTEAFF; CDR3 DNA: TGTGCCAGCAGCGTATCCCCCCCGGCAGGGAACACTGAAGCTTTCTTT
CDR3 length: 13; clone size: -; D gene: -; V gene: TRBV27; J gene: TRBJ2-7; CDR3 protein: CASSLSPGYEQYF; CDR3 DNA: TGTGCCAGCAGTTTATCCCCAGGCTACGAGCAGTACTTC
CDR3 length: 14; clone size: -; D gene: -; V gene: TRBV5-4; J gene: TRBJ1-1; CDR3 protein: CASSLDLPNTEAFF; CDR3 DNA: TGTGCCAGCAGCTTGGATCTACCGAACACTGAAGCTTTCTTT
CDR3 length: 17; clone size: -; D gene: TRBD2; V gene: TRBV4-2; J gene: TRBJ2-1; CDR3 protein: CASSLGLAGSSYNEQFF; CDR3 DNA: TGTGCCAGCAGCCTCGGACTAGCGGGGAGCTCCTACAATGAGCAGTTCTTC
CDR3 length: 14; clone size: -; D gene: -; V gene: TRBV27; J gene: TRBJ2-7; CDR3 protein: CASSFSGVVHEQYF; CDR3 DNA: TGTGCCAGCAGTTTCTCAGGGGTGGTCCACGAGCAGTACTTC
CDR3 length: 14; clone size: -; D gene: -; V gene: TRBV28; J gene: TRBJ2-4; CDR3 protein: CASSLAVPKNIQYF; CDR3 DNA: TGTGCCAGCAGTTTGGCAGTCCCCAAAAACATTCAGTACTTC
CDR3 length: 14; clone size: -; D gene: -; V gene: TRBV7-9; J gene: TRBJ2-7; CDR3 protein: CASSSRAGNYEQYF; CDR3 DNA: TGTGCCAGCAGTTCCCGGGCGGGAAATTACGAGCAGTACTTC
CDR3 length: 15; clone size: -; D gene: TRBD1; V gene: TRBV5-1; J gene: TRBJ1-3; CDR3 protein: CASSEGQGFGNTIYF; CDR3 DNA: TGCGCCAGCAGCGAGGGACAGGGGTTTGGAAACACCATATATTTT
CDR3 length: 15; clone size: -; D gene: -; V gene: TRBV19; J gene: TRBJ1-4; CDR3 protein: CASGRGPPYNEKLFF; CDR3 DNA: TGTGCCAGTGGTAGGGGCCCGCCGTATAATGAAAAACTGTTTTTT
CDR3 length: 17; clone size: once; D gene: -; V gene: TRBV18; J gene: TRBJ1-3; CDR3 protein: CASSPGTGKFSGNTIYF; CDR3 DNA: TGTGCCAGCTCACCGGGCACAGGGAAGTTCTCTGGAAACACCATATATTTT